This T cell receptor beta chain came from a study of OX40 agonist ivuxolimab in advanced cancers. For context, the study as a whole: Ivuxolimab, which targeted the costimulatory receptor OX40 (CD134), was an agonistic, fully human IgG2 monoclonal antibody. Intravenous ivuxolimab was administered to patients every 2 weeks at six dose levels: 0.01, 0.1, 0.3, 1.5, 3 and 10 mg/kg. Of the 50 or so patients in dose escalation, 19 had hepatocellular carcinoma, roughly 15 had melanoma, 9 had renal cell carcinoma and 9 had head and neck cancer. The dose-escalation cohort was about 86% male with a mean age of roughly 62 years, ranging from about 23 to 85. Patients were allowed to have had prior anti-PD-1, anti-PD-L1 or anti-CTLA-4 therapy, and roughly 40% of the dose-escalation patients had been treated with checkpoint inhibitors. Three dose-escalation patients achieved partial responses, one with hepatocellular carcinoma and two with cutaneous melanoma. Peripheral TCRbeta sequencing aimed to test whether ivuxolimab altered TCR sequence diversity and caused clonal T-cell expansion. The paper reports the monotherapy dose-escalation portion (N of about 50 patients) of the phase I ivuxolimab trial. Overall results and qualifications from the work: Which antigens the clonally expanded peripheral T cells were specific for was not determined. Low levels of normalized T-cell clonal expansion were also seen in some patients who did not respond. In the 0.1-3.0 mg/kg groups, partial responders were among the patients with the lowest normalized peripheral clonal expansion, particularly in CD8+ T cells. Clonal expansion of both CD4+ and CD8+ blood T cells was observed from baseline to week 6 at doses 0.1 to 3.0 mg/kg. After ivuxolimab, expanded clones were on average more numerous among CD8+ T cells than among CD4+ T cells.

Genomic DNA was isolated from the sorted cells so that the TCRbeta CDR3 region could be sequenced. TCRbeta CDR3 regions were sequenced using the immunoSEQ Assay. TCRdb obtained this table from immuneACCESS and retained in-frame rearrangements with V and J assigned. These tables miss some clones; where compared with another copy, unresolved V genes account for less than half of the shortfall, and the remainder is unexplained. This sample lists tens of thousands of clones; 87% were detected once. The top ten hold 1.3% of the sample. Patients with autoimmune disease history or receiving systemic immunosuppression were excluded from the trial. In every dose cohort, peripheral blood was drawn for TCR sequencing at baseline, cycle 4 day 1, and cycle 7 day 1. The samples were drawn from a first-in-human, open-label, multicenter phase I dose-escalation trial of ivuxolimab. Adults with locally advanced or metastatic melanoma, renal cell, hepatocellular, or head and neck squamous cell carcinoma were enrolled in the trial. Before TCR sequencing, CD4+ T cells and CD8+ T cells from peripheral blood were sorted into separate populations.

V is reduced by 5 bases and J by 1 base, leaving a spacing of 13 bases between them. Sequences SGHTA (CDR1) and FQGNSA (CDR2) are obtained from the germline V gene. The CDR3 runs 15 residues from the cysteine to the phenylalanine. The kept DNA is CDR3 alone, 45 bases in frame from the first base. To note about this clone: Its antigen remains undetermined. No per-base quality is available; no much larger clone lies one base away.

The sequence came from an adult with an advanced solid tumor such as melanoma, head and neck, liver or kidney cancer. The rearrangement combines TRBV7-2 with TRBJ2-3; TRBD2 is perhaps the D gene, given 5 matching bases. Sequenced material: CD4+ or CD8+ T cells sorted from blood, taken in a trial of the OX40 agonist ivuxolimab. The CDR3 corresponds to CASSTGLQGTDTQYF. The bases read TGTGCCAGCAGCACCGGACTGCAGGGCACAGATACGCAGTATTTT.